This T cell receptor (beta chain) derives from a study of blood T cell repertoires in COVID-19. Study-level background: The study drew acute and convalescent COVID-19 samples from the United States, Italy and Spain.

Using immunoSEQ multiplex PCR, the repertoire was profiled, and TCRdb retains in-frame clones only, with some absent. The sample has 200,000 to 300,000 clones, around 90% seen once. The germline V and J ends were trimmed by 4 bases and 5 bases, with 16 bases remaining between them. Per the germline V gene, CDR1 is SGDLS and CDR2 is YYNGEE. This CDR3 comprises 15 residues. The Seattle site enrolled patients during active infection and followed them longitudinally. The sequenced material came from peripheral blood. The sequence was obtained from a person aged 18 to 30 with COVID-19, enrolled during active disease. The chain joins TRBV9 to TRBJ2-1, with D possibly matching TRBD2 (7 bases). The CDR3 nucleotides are TGTGCCAGCAGCTCGAGCGGGACATTCAACAATGAGCAGTTCTTC. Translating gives CASSSSGTFNNEQFF.